Listed below are T cell receptor beta chains from one sample, sequenced in a study of blood T cells in healthy people across ages. TCRdb re-derived calls from the 5' RACE reads in MiXCR, one entry per CDR3 protein. The profile shows hundreds of thousands of distinct CDR3 sequences, about 34% of them singletons. Sequencing input: blood. Source of these receptors: an elderly woman in good health. Both conserved end residues are part of each CDR3. The D gene is left open where the match is weak. A clone size is listed for some rows: how often the clone was seen (once, few, many), or a class if it is expanded.

D gene	V gene	J gene	clone size	CDR3 protein	CDR3 DNA
TRBD2	TRBV12-3/TRBV12-4	TRBJ2-3	many	CASSLAPSGGSTDTQYF	TGTGCCAGCAGTTTAGCACCTAGCGGGGGTTCGACAGATACGCAGTATTTT
TRBD1	TRBV2	TRBJ2-7	.	CASSGPGQGASYEQYF	TGTGCCAGCAGTGGGCCGGGACAGGGGGCGTCCTACGAGCAGTACTTC
.	TRBV6-5	TRBJ2-5	many	CASRPGQAWGAETQYF	TGTGCCAGCAGACCCGGACAGGCCTGGGGGGCAGAGACCCAGTACTTC
TRBD2	TRBV9	TRBJ2-3	many	CASSVSGVPTDTQYF	TGTGCCAGCAGCGTTAGCGGGGTCCCCACAGATACGCAGTATTTT
TRBD1	TRBV6-5	TRBJ2-7	.	CASKKQGGYEQYF	TGTGCCAGCAAGAAACAGGGGGGCTACGAGCAGTACTTC
.	TRBV12-3/TRBV12-4	TRBJ2-7	many	CASSRGGPGRSTYEQYF	TGTGCCAGCAGTAGAGGGGGACCGGGGCGTTCCACCTACGAGCAGTACTTC
TRBD1	TRBV5-6	TRBJ2-1	.	CASSLALGTGRDEQFF	TGTGCCAGCAGCCTGGCCTTAGGGACAGGGCGAGACGAGCAGTTCTTC
.	TRBV6-5	TRBJ1-4	many	CASSYSGDLEKLFF	TGTGCCAGCAGTTACTCGGGGGACCTCGAAAAACTGTTTTTT
.	TRBV30	TRBJ2-3	.	CAWKGEGTGTQYF	TGTGCCTGGAAGGGAGAGGGAACAGGTACGCAGTATTTT
.	TRBV12-3/TRBV12-4	TRBJ1-2	once	CATSGDGNYGYTF	TGTGCCACCTCAGGGGACGGCAACTATGGCTACACCTTC
.	TRBV11-2	TRBJ2-1	many	CASSQGLSARVEYNEQFF	TGTGCCAGCAGCCAGGGGCTAAGCGCCAGAGTGGAGTACAATGAGCAGTTCTTC
.	TRBV20-1	TRBJ2-1	.	CSASGGPFF	TGCAGTGCTAGCGGGGGTCCCTTCTTC
.	TRBV6-2/TRBV6-3	TRBJ1-4	many	CASSFPPRRKSEKLFF	TGTGCCAGCAGCTTCCCTCCCCGGAGGAAGAGTGAAAAACTGTTTTTT
.	TRBV7-2	TRBJ1-6	.	CASTNWGENSPLHF	TGTGCCAGCACGAACTGGGGGGAAAATTCACCCCTCCACTTT
TRBD2	TRBV4-2	TRBJ2-5	many	CASSQGGRGEETQYF	TGTGCCAGCAGCCAAGGGGGGCGGGGGGAAGAGACCCAGTACTTC
.	TRBV7-3	TRBJ1-2	.	CAGSAEPRSLGGYTF	TGTGCCGGCAGCGCAGAGCCGAGGTCATTGGGAGGCTACACCTTC
.	TRBV20-1	TRBJ2-5	few	CSAPGTGHDSGGGETQYF	TGCAGTGCTCCCGGGACAGGGCATGATAGCGGGGGAGGAGAGACCCAGTACTTC
.	TRBV27	TRBJ1-5	many	CASRPTRSNQPQHF	TGTGCCAGCAGGCCCACCCGGAGCAATCAGCCCCAGCATTTT